This TCR beta chain was identified during a study of blood T cell repertoires in COVID-19. Study context: PBMCs, B-cell-depleted T cells, or T cells provided the cDNA or gDNA that made up the material.

As handled by the study authors: Using reference gene primer amplification, nucleated cell counts were estimated. TCRdb's table, derived via immunoSEQ multiplex PCR, lists solely in-frame clones and lacks some. V and J calls plus clone size are reproduced from that table; the DNA served to infer D and trimming. The table lists 290,000 or so clones, around nine tenths of them singletons. This CDR3 comprises 14 residues. Germline CDR1 reads SGHTA; CDR2 reads FQGNSA. The J segment lost 4 bases and the V segment lost 5 bases, leaving 5 bases of the junction unmatched. The sequence came from a man aged 65-85 years with acute or convalescent COVID-19. Sequencing was performed on peripheral blood. The V gene is TRBV7-2, the J gene TRBJ2-3, with 8 bases fitting TRBD1. DNA for the CDR3: TGTGCCAGCAGCCTTCGACAGGGGTCAGATACGCAGTATTTT. Its protein is CASSLRQGSDTQYF. Looking up the rest from reference TRBV7-2 and TRBJ2-3 gives the full variable domain: GAGVSQSPSNKVTEKGKDVELRCDPISGHTALYWYRQSLGQGLEFLIYFQGNSAPDKSGLPSDRFSAERTGGSVSTLTIQRTQQEDSAVYLCASSLRQGSDTQYFGPGTRLTVL.